The 31 T cell receptor beta chains presented below share a single source sample, sequenced in a study of CD8+CD57+ T cells in acquired aplastic anemia. The template used for profiling TCR beta VDJ and CDR3 was genomic DNA. TCRdb ran MiXCR on the reads and lists one entry per CDR3 protein. Of approximately 170,000 distinct CDR3 sequences listed, less than 65% are singletons. The sample taken for sequencing was sorted CD4+, CD8+, or CD8+CD57+ T cells (not recorded which) from PBMCs. The origin of the receptors is a human donor in good health, serving as a control.

The genes are TRBV6-4 and TRBJ1-5; the D is unclear. The ends were cut back, 3 bases at V and 2 bases at J, with 8 bases in the middle. Germline V gene lookup returns CDR1 MRHNA and CDR2 SNTAGT. The CDR3 contains 14 residues. The CDR3 DNA follows: TGTGCCAGCAGTGAGTCAGGCGGCAATCAGCCCCAGCATTTT. This codes for CASSESGGNQPQHF.

As for this clonotype: Relative to the germline gene, one junction end is altered; a read error may explain this. The V call is TRBV10-1, the J call TRBJ2-1; either TRBD1 or TRBD2 may fit D (5 bases each). Germline V gives CDR1 WNHNN, CDR2 SYGVQD (reference sequence). The CDR3 consists of 13 residues. The CDR3 DNA reads as TGCGCCATCAGTGACGGGACGGACAATGAGCAGTTCTTC. Protein sequence: CAISDGTDNEQFF.

The chain uses TRBV7-2 and TRBJ2-7; 7 bases fit TRBD2. CDR3 length: 15 residues. Trimming took 5 bases from V and 3 from J; bases not matched to a gene: 10. CDR1 and CDR2 from the germline V gene are SGHTA and FQGNSA. This chain's CDR3 is CASSATTPGGYEQYF. The CDR3 bases are TGTGCCAGCAGCGCTACCACCCCGGGAGGCTACGAGCAGTACTTC.

With regard to this clonotype: This is likely a read error, given that the CDR3 carries no conserved phenylalanine or tryptophan at its end. The chain combines TRBV10-1 with TRBJ2-1, with D unresolved. The CDR3 consists of 14 residues. V dropped 3 bases and J dropped 8 bases, with 14 bases sitting between them. Germline-derived CDR1 and CDR2 are WNHNN and SYGVQD (reference sequence). CDR3 sequence (DNA): TGCGCCAGCAGTGATGGGATTACCGGCGATGAGCAGTTCCTC. Translated: CASSDGITGDEQFL.

This clonotype occurred many times. The chain combines TRBV7-6 with TRBJ1-1, with TRBD1 matching 7 bases. CDR3 length equals 15 residues. The V segment lost 5 bases and the J segment 0 bases; nucleotides outside the gene matches: 6. Germline CDR1 and CDR2: SGHVS and FNYEAQ. The CDR3 protein is CASSPGTAMNTEAFF. The CDR3 DNA is TGTGCCAGCAGCCCGGGGACAGCAATGAACACTGAAGCTTTCTTT.

The J gene is TRBJ2-7, the V gene TRBV4-3; D gene uncertain. The V gene lost 0 bases and the J gene lost 2 bases, with 14 bases spanning the gap. The CDR3 covers 16 residues. Germline lookup yields CDR1 LGHNA and CDR2 YSLEER. The CDR3 spells CASSQDSRGQAYEQYF. The CDR3 DNA sequence: TGCGCCAGCAGCCAAGATTCCCGTGGGCAGGCCTACGAGCAGTACTTC.

Many counts were recorded for this clonotype. The V gene is TRBV3-1, the J gene TRBJ2-1; 11 bases map to TRBD2. The CDR3 is 12 residues long. Trimming took 1 base from V and 15 from J; bases not matched to a gene: 2. Germline assignment: CDR1 LGHDT and CDR2 YNNKEL (reference sequence). CDR3 in DNA: TGTGCCAGCAGCCAAGTAGCGGGGGGGTGGTTCTTC. This translates into CASSQVAGGWFF.

V usage is TRBV24-1 and J usage is TRBJ1-5, with D unclear. Between the trimmed V and J ends, which lost 6 bases and 1 base, there was a span of 9 bases. Germline loops: CDR1 KGHDR, CDR2 SFDVKD. The CDR3 covers 14 residues. The CDR3 loop is CATSLTESNQPQHF. As DNA, the CDR3 is TGTGCCACCAGTCTAACAGAAAGCAATCAGCCCCAGCATTTT.

This clonotype has more than one count but fewer than ten. A much larger clonotype is one base distant, so this may be a read error. The V call is TRBV12-3 or TRBV12-4, the J call TRBJ2-7; unclear D gene. The CDR3 extends over 16 amino acids. CDR3 DNA sequence: TGTGCCAGCAGTTTGAAAAGGAGAGATAGCTCCTACAAGCAGTACTTC. Protein sequence: CASSLKRRDSSYKQYF.

In its sample, this clonotype was seen a few times. This chain connects TRBV25-1 to TRBJ1-6, with 8 bases identical to TRBD1. Germline-derived CDR1 and CDR2 are MGHDK and SYGVNS. The V segment lost 4 bases and the J segment 8 bases; nucleotides outside the gene matches: 4. The CDR3 has 14 residues. This chain's CDR3 is CASSAGTGDSPLHF. In DNA form, the CDR3 reads TGTGCCAGCAGTGCCGGGACAGGAGATTCACCCCTCCACTTT.

With respect to this clonotype: Here the CDR3 omits its conserved ending phenylalanine or tryptophan, so a read error is the likely source. The rearrangement uses TRBV19 and TRBJ2-3; D assignment may be TRBD1 or TRBD2 (6 bases each). CDR1 and CDR2 (germline): LNHDA, SQIVND (reference sequence). CDR3 size: 17 residues. The CDR3 DNA follows: TGTGCCAGTAGTAGGCGCCCGGGGGCCTTCGGCACGGATACGCAGTATTCT. Its translation: CASSRRPGAFGTDTQYS.

The J gene is TRBJ2-3, the V gene TRBV20-1, with TRBD2 as a possible D gene (5 bases). Per the germline V gene, CDR1 is DFQATT and CDR2 is SNEGSKA (reference sequence). This CDR3 is built from 16 residues. The ends were cut back, 4 bases at V and 4 bases at J, with 21 bases in the middle. This chain's CDR3 is CSAIPRSGGWADTQYF. The CDR3, as DNA: TGCAGTGCTATCCCAAGGTCCGGCGGGTGGGCAGATACGCAGTATTTT.

The DNA of the CDR3 is TGTGCCAGCACCCCTCGGGGGGCCGCAGGGTTCTATGGCTACACCTTC. Protein sequence: CASTPRGAAGFYGYTF. The chain carries TRBV28 and TRBJ1-2, with a possible D match to TRBD1 (6 bases). Germline loops: CDR1 MDHEN, CDR2 SYDVKM. The CDR3 is 16 amino acids. V lost 7 bases, J lost 4 bases, and 22 bases lay in between.

This chain uses TRBV20-1 with TRBJ1-5; D is unclear. V was trimmed by 1 base and J by 9 bases, leaving 1 base between them. The germline V gene encodes CDR1 DFQATT and CDR2 SNEGSKA (reference sequence). This CDR3 region has 9 residues. CDR3 in DNA: TGCAGTGCTAGAGCGCCCCAGCATTTT. This translates into CSARAPQHF.

This clonotype was counted at least ten times. The chain uses TRBV12-5 and TRBJ1-2, with D possibly TRBD1 on 5 matching bases. The length of the CDR3 is 16 residues. Germline V gene sequence: CDR1 LGHNT, CDR2 FRNRAP. The germline V and J ends were trimmed by 0 bases and 4 bases, with 15 bases remaining between them. The CDR3 reads CASGLVWQGEVYGYTF. DNA for the CDR3: TGTGCTAGTGGTTTGGTCTGGCAGGGTGAAGTCTATGGCTACACCTTC.

This rearrangement joins TRBV2 to TRBJ2-5; TRBD1 agrees at 9 bases. Germline V gene sequence: CDR1 SNHLY, CDR2 FYNNEI. The CDR3 is 15 residues long. J gave up 3 bases and V 8 bases, and 10 bases lay outside the gene matches. The CDR3 DNA follows: TGTGCCAGCCCGACGGGACAGGGAACTAAAGAGACCCAGTACTTC. It is translated as CASPTGQGTKETQYF.

This chain uses TRBV6-5 with TRBJ1-3, with 10 bases fitting TRBD1. Germline CDR1 and CDR2: MNHEY and SVGAGI. Germline trimming cut 6 bases from V and 4 bases from J; bases unmatched to any gene: 12. The CDR3 length is 17 residues. The CDR3 protein is CASSRQGAMPSGNTIYF. DNA for the CDR3: TGTGCCAGCAGCCGACAGGGGGCAATGCCCTCGGGAAACACCATATATTTT.

The sample holds many counts of this clonotype. The chain employs TRBV9 and TRBJ2-3; no definite D call. Germline V gene lookup returns CDR1 SGDLS and CDR2 YYNGEE. This CDR3 contains 15 residues. With 3 bases removed from V and 3 bases from J, the gap between germline ends came to 14 bases. CDR3 loop: CASSGTTIGTDTQYF. The DNA of the CDR3 is TGTGCCAGCAGCGGGACGACAATCGGGACAGATACGCAGTATTTT.

The chain combines TRBV12-5 with TRBJ1-4; D ambiguous. With 7 bases removed from V and 6 bases from J, the gap between germline ends came to 15 bases. Per the germline V gene, CDR1 is LGHNT and CDR2 is FRNRAP. The CDR3 is 14 residues long. CDR3 in DNA: TGTGCTAGTGTACAGCTGGGATCCGATGAAAAACTGTTTTTT. It yields the protein CASVQLGSDEKLFF.

The chain combines TRBV7-9 with TRBJ2-7, with TRBD1 matching 10 bases. Germline V gene sequence: CDR1 SEHNR, CDR2 FQNEAQ (reference sequence). V gave up 1 base and J gave up 2 bases; unmatched junction bases: 5. This CDR3 has 16 residues. The CDR3 region is CASSLGGTGVAYEQYF. CDR3 DNA sequence: TGTGCCAGCAGCTTAGGAGGGACAGGGGTTGCCTACGAGCAGTACTTC.

This clonotype was seen a handful of times. A read error is possible here, since a much larger clone lies one base away. The chain uses TRBV7-6 and TRBJ2-1; 10 bases fit TRBD2. The CDR3 is 14 residues long. Germline V gene sequence: CDR1 SGHVS, CDR2 FNYEAQ. The CDR3 sequence: CASSLASGGGEQLF. DNA of the CDR3: TGTGCCAGCAGCTTGGCTAGCGGGGGCGGTGAGCAGCTCTTC.

The chain carries TRBV20-1 and TRBJ1-1; no firm D call. Per the germline V gene, CDR1 is DFQATT and CDR2 is SNEGSKA (reference sequence). There are 12 residues in the CDR3. Trimming cost V 5 bases and J 0 bases, with 7 bases left between them. DNA of the CDR3: TGCAGTGCTGAGACGGTGAACACTGAAGCTTTCTTT. It codes for CSAETVNTEAFF.

The chain carries TRBV11-2 and TRBJ2-7; TRBD1 matches 8 bases. Germline lookup yields CDR1 SGHAT and CDR2 FQNNGV. V gave up 5 bases and J gave up 6 bases; unmatched junction bases: 9. This CDR3 is built from 14 residues. CDR3 nucleotides: TGTGCCAGCAGCCTGCGGACAGGGCTAGTCGAGCAGTACTTC. This translates into CASSLRTGLVEQYF.

There are a few counts of this clonotype. This clone may be a read error of a much larger clone one base away. This chain uses TRBV5-8 with TRBJ2-2; 7 nucleotides line up with TRBD1. The germline V gene encodes CDR1 SGHTS and CDR2 YDEGEE. The junction had 12 bases not matched to a gene; V was cut back by 7 bases and J by 6 bases. The CDR3 has 15 amino acids. Here the CDR3 reads CASGPTGYDPGELFF. CDR3 nucleotides: TGTGCCAGCGGACCGACAGGGTATGACCCCGGGGAGCTGTTTTTT.

The chain has TRBV5-1 and TRBJ1-6; the match to TRBD1 covers 9 bases. This CDR3 has 15 amino acids. V trimming: 1 base; J trimming: 10 bases; junction bases outside the gene matches: 6. CDR1 is SGHRS and CDR2 is YFSETQ in the germline V gene. DNA of the CDR3: TGCGCCAGCAGCTTGAGAGACAGGGGGGAGTCACCCCTCCACTTT. It encodes CASSLRDRGESPLHF. Together with reference TRBV5-1 and TRBJ1-6, the CDR3 gives the full variable domain: KAGVTQTPRYLIKTRGQQVTLSCSPISGHRSVSWYQQTPGQGLQFLFEYFSETQRNKGNFPGRFSGRQFSNSRSEMNVSTLELGDSALYLCASSLRDRGESPLHFGNGTRLTVT.

This clonotype occurred many times. Its ends do not fully match the called genes, so a read error is possible. This chain links TRBV6-2 or TRBV6-3 with TRBJ2-7; D gene ambiguous. Germline values: CDR1 MNHEY, CDR2 SVGEGT. This CDR3 is built from 11 residues. The DNA for the CDR3 is TGTGCCAGCAGTAACGGACCGCTGTGGGACTTC. It is translated as CASSNGPLWDF.

This clonotype was recorded many times. The CDR3 DNA reads TGCGCCAGCAGCTTGGACAGGGTCTATGGCTACACCTTC. Translation gives CASSLDRVYGYTF. The V gene is TRBV5-1, the J gene TRBJ1-2; perhaps TRBD1 as D (6 bases). CDR1 and CDR2 from the germline V gene are SGHRS and YFSETQ. V was cut by 0 bases and J by 4 bases, with 7 bases left in between. This CDR3 comprises 13 residues.

This clonotype turned up a few times. The chain has TRBV2 and TRBJ2-7; no definite D call. Germline V lookup: CDR1 SNHLY, CDR2 FYNNEI. This CDR3 has 11 amino acids. Trimming took 4 bases from V and 5 from J, leaving 6 bases between them. The CDR3 nucleotides are TGTGCCAGCAGTGTGGGAAACGAGCAGTACTTC. Its protein product is CASSVGNEQYF.

The V gene is TRBV6-5, the J gene TRBJ2-7, with 8 bases aligning to TRBD2. Trimming cost V 5 bases and J 0 bases; bases outside gene matches: 6. CDR3 size: 15 residues. Per germline, CDR1 MNHEY and CDR2 SVGAGI. Here the CDR3 DNA reads TGTGCCAGCAGTACCACGGGGGGGAGCTCCTACGAGCAGTACTTC. It translates to CASSTTGGSSYEQYF.

The chain couples TRBV29-1 to TRBJ1-1; 7 nucleotides agree with TRBD1. With 3 bases clipped from V and 5 bases from J, the junction kept 9 bases outside the gene matches. Germline lookup yields CDR1 SQVTM and CDR2 ANQGSEA. The CDR3 loop spans 14 amino acids. This CDR3 reads CSVDVQGRRTEAFF. CDR3 DNA: TGCAGCGTTGATGTACAGGGGCGGAGGACTGAAGCTTTCTTT.

The J gene is TRBJ1-2, the V gene TRBV10-3; TRBD1 might be the D (5 bases). The CDR3 is made up of 16 amino acids. Looked up from germline, CDR1 is ENHRY and CDR2 is SYGVKD. V dropped 7 bases and J dropped 4 bases, with 22 bases sitting between them. Here the CDR3 DNA reads TGTGCCATCAACCCAGACGGGGCAGGGAGCGGCTATGGCTACACCTTC. Translated: CAINPDGAGSGYGYTF.